This T cell receptor beta chain is drawn from a study of shared clonotypes between healthy human individuals. In the case of this clone: In the same sample, other DNA sequences code for this CDR3.

Sequencing was performed with immunoSEQ multiplex PCR; in TCRdb, only in-frame clones are kept and a portion is missing. The sample carries about 1 million clones, about 80% recorded once. From germline, CDR1 is SGDLS and CDR2 YYNGEE. This CDR3 spans 13 amino acids. Trimming took 1 base from V and 2 from J, leaving 6 bases between them. This receptor was taken from a man aged 18 to 30 in good health. The sample comprised memory CD4+ T cells sorted from blood. Described subset: CD45RA-negative fraction. The J gene is TRBJ1-1, the V gene TRBV9; D uncertain. DNA for the CDR3: TGTGCCAGCAGCGTAAAGTCAAACACTGAAGCTTTCTTT. Its protein is CASSVKSNTEAFF. Looking up the rest from reference TRBV9 and TRBJ1-1 gives the full variable domain: DSGVTQTPKHLITATGQRVTLRCSPRSGDLSVYWYQQSLDQGLQFLIQYYNGEERAKGNILERFSAQQFPDLHSELNLSSLELGDSALYFCASSVKSNTEAFFGQGTRLTVV.